This TCR beta chain came from a study of T cells after posttransplantation cyclophosphamide. The method was immunoSEQ multiplex PCR; TCRdb's version includes in-frame clones alone and lacks a portion of them. This sample carries about 11,000 clones, roughly 96% of them seen once, and the ten largest clones take around 0.3%. The ends lost 3 bases at V and 9 bases at J; junction bases unmatched: 7. This CDR3 is built from 14 residues. In germline, CDR1 is SGHVS, CDR2 FQNEAQ. What was sequenced was naive CD8+ T cells sorted from PBMCs. The TCR comes from a man aged 25-45 years in good health and a related stem cell transplant donor. The rearrangement links TRBV7-8 to TRBJ1-5; 8 bases agree with TRBD1. CDR3 nucleotide sequence: TGTGCCAGCAGCTTGGGGACAGGCGTACCGCCCCAGCATTTT. Its translation is CASSLGTGVPPQHF.